This T cell receptor (beta chain) comes out of a study of T cell repertoires in cytomegalovirus infection. Study-wide context: Indicated by public TCR beta signatures were CMV infection and matching HLA type.

TCRdb used MiXCR to reprocess the reads, holding one entry per CDR3 protein. The top ten hold 9.5% to 15% of the sample, which has some 900,000 distinct CDR3 sequences, 30% to 35% seen once. Study results and limitations: Dominating the ex vivo response were TCR beta clonotypes that were CMV-specific and HLA-C-restricted.

As regards this clonotype: Its antigen remains unidentified.

Germline V gene data show CDR1 as MNHGY and CDR2 as SAAAGT. The CDR3 has 16 amino acids. Trimming removed 7 bases from V and 6 bases from J; junction bases left unmatched: 14. The input for sequencing was cultured CD8+ T cells from PBMCs, taken from culture after CMV antigen stimulation. V is TRBV6-8 and J is TRBJ1-2; TRBD1 agrees at 10 bases. The clonotype comes from a human donor in good health (CMV status not recorded). Some clones in this sample may be carry-over from other donors' samples. DNA of the CDR3: TGTGCCAGCAATCACTTGGGGACAGGGGAAGAAGATGGCTACACCTTC. Translation gives CASNHLGTGEEDGYTF.